Following are 10 T cell receptor beta chains from one sample sequenced in a study of blood T cell repertoires in COVID-19. Only in-frame clones appear in the TCRdb table, and some are missing; sequencing was by immunoSEQ multiplex PCR. The sample contains a few hundred thousand clones, roughly nine tenths of which appear only once. Input material: peripheral blood. These receptors were collected from a man aged 60-69 years who had recovered from COVID-19.

V is TRBV5-1 and J is TRBJ1-4, with D perhaps matching TRBD1 (5 bases). The germline CDR1 and CDR2 sequences are SGHRS and YFSETQ. With 0 bases removed from V and 0 bases from J, the gap between germline ends came to 9 bases. This CDR3 is built from 16 residues. This chain's CDR3 is CASSLGPGATNEKLFF. The DNA for the CDR3 is TGCGCCAGCAGCTTGGGACCGGGGGCAACTAATGAAAAACTGTTTTTT.

The CDR3 DNA reads TGTGCCTGGAGTAAAGGACAGCCTGGAAACACCATATATTTT. It encodes CAWSKGQPGNTIYF. This rearrangement joins TRBV30 to TRBJ1-3; maybe TRBD1 (6 bases). This CDR3 has 14 residues. The germline gives CDR1 GTSNPN, CDR2 SVGIG (reference sequence). Deletions cut 2 bases from V and 2 bases from J, with 10 bases between.

In this sample, this clone turned up once. This sequence joins TRBV27 and TRBJ2-6, with D maybe TRBD1 (5 bases). The germline V gene encodes CDR1 MNHEY and CDR2 SMNVEV (reference sequence). The CDR3 is 17 amino acids. V was clipped by 4 bases and J by 1 base, with 14 bases between them. The CDR3 protein is CASSSLARTSGANVLTF. The CDR3 DNA sequence: TGTGCCAGCAGTTCCCTCGCCCGGACATCTGGGGCCAACGTCCTGACTTTC.

V and J are TRBV7-2 and TRBJ1-4, with unresolved D. Trimming removed 5 bases from V and 0 bases from J, with 10 bases in between. Germline V gene data show CDR1 as SGHTA and CDR2 as FQGNSA. This CDR3 region has 15 residues. CDR3 residues: CASSPGVTTNEKLFF. The CDR3 DNA is TGTGCCAGCAGCCCCGGGGTTACAACTAATGAAAAACTGTTTTTT.

This chain connects TRBV5-8 to TRBJ1-2; unclear D gene. This CDR3 comprises 13 residues. V was shortened by 5 bases and J by 4 bases, with 12 bases between the two germline ends. The germline CDR1 and CDR2 sequences are SGHTS and YDEGEE. The CDR3, as DNA: TGTGCCAGCAGACCCGGCCCGGGCTATGGCTACACCTTC. Its protein product is CASRPGPGYGYTF.

CDR3 DNA: TGCGCCAGCAGCCCCCTCGACGGGGGCGAGCAGTACTTC. Translated, it gives CASSPLDGGEQYF. V usage is TRBV5-1 and J usage is TRBJ2-7, with D perhaps matching TRBD2 (6 bases). Germline V gives CDR1 SGHRS, CDR2 YFSETQ. The CDR3 contains 13 residues. V was shortened by 4 bases and J by 6 bases, with 14 bases between the two germline ends.

This clone occurred once. This chain links TRBV5-4 with TRBJ2-7; the D is unclear. This CDR3 region has 15 residues. Trimming removed 0 bases at V and 0 bases at J, with 10 bases between. Per the germline V gene, CDR1 is SGHNT and CDR2 is YYREEE (reference sequence). In DNA, the CDR3 is TGTGCCAGCAGCTTGGGGCAGAGGAGCTCCTACGAGCAGTACTTC. Residues: CASSLGQRSSYEQYF.

The V call is TRBV15, the J call TRBJ2-7, with a tentative D call TRBD2 (5 bases). The CDR3 spans 15 residues. The V end lost 1 base, the J end lost 2 bases, and 12 bases lay between the germline ends. The V gene's germline CDR1 is LNHNV and CDR2 YYDKDF (reference sequence). In DNA, the CDR3 is TGTGCCACCAGCAGAGGAGCGGACGCGGCCTACGAGCAGTACTTC. This sequence encodes CATSRGADAAYEQYF.

The chain has TRBV29-1 and TRBJ2-2; TRBD1 matches at 10 bases. This CDR3 has 14 residues. Germline V lookup: CDR1 SQVTM, CDR2 ANQGSEA. Unmatched junction bases numbered 6, after V lost 4 bases and J lost 7 bases. The CDR3 DNA reads as TGCAGCGTTGGGGGGACAGGGGCTATCGGGGAGCTGTTTTTT. Its translation: CSVGGTGAIGELFF.

The chain is built from TRBV6-5 and TRBJ1-5, with 7 bases identical to TRBD1. V lost 11 bases, J lost 4 bases, and 5 bases stayed unmatched. Per germline, CDR1 MNHEY and CDR2 SVGAGI. The CDR3 sequence is 12 residues long. CDR3 in amino acids: CAGRTGNQPQHF. The DNA of the CDR3 is TGTGCCGGACGGACAGGTAATCAGCCCCAGCATTTT.